The next 24 T cell receptor beta chains were all read from a single sample in a study of OX40 agonist ivuxolimab in advanced cancers. The protocol was immunoSEQ multiplex PCR, while the TCRdb copy is restricted to in-frame clones and leaves out a portion. The sample has about 22,000 clones; about 90% are singletons. The material sequenced was CD4+ or CD8+ T cells sorted from blood, taken in a trial of the OX40 agonist ivuxolimab. The receptor set was obtained from an adult with an advanced solid tumor such as melanoma, head and neck, liver or kidney cancer.

The V call is TRBV28, the J call TRBJ1-1; D gene ambiguous. V was cut by 1 base and J by 5 bases, with 2 bases left in between. The CDR3 extends over 11 amino acids. Germline values: CDR1 MDHEN, CDR2 SYDVKM. The CDR3 DNA sequence: TGTGCCAGCAGTTTATTTACTGAAGCTTTCTTT. Translating gives CASSLFTEAFF. Looking up the rest from reference TRBV28 and TRBJ1-1 gives the full variable domain: DVKVTQSSRYLVKRTGEKVFLECVQDMDHENMFWYRQDPGLGLRLIYFSYDVKMKEKGDIPEGYSVSREKKERFSLILESASTNQTSMYLCASSLFTEAFFGQGTRLTVV.

For this clone: The germline gene is not matched at one end of the junction; a read error may be the cause. The V call is TRBV19, the J call TRBJ2-7; 8 bases align to TRBD1. Germline CDR1 LNHDA, CDR2 SQIVND (reference sequence). CDR3 length equals 15 residues. CDR3 region: CASSLETGALYEQYF. CDR3 bases: TGTGCCAGTAGTCTAGAGACAGGGGCCTTGTATGAGCAGTACTTC.

This CDR3 reads CASSLTSSYNEQFF. Written as DNA, the CDR3 is TGTGCCAGCAGTCTAACAAGCTCCTACAATGAGCAGTTCTTC. This chain uses TRBV7-2 with TRBJ2-1; D gene ambiguous. Looked up from germline, CDR1 is SGHTA and CDR2 is FQGNSA. The CDR3 extends over 14 amino acids. The germline V and J ends were trimmed by 6 bases and 0 bases, with 9 bases remaining between them.

This chain joins TRBV5-1 and TRBJ2-7; 8 positions match TRBD1. The J segment lost 0 bases and the V segment lost 4 bases, leaving 3 bases of the junction unmatched. The CDR3 extends over 14 amino acids. The germline CDR1 and CDR2 sequences are SGHRS and YFSETQ. Here the CDR3 DNA reads TGCGCCAGCAGCGCCGGGACAGGCTCCTACGAGCAGTACTTC. The encoded protein is CASSAGTGSYEQYF.

The rearrangement joins TRBV19 to TRBJ1-5; D perhaps matches TRBD1 (5 bases). CDR3 length: 14 residues. V was shortened by 9 bases and J by 5 bases, with 17 bases between the two germline ends. Looked up from germline, CDR1 is LNHDA and CDR2 is SQIVND (reference sequence). The CDR3 bases are TGTGCCAGCCTGGACCCAAGGGGCGATCAGCCCCAGCATTTT. Encoded protein: CASLDPRGDQPQHF.

The chain uses TRBV5-6 and TRBJ1-6; D remains unclear. The CDR3 has 15 residues. V lost 4 bases, J lost 9 bases, and 17 bases lay in between. Germline lookup yields CDR1 SGHDT and CDR2 YYEEEE. The CDR3 loop is CASSLREAYSSPLHF. CDR3 DNA: TGTGCCAGCAGCCTCCGAGAGGCTTACAGTTCACCCCTCCACTTT.

The chain links TRBV27 to TRBJ2-2; D remains ambiguous. Germline CDR1 MNHEY, CDR2 SMNVEV (reference sequence). V dropped 10 bases and J dropped 0 bases, with 12 bases sitting between them. The CDR3 runs to 14 residues. CDR3 residues: CATMTLANTGELFF. The CDR3, as DNA: TGTGCCACTATGACACTCGCGAACACCGGGGAGCTGTTTTTT.

The rearrangement joins TRBV7-6 to TRBJ2-2; weak D call: TRBD2 (6 bases). V gave up 6 bases and J gave up 3 bases, with 17 bases separating them. The germline V gene has CDR1 SGHVS and CDR2 FNYEAQ. This CDR3 comprises 16 residues. CDR3 in amino acids: CASRSYGGEDTGELFF. In DNA, the CDR3 is TGTGCCAGCAGGTCCTATGGCGGGGAGGACACCGGGGAGCTGTTTTTT.

J is TRBJ2-7 and V is TRBV11-2; 7 nucleotides match TRBD2. The CDR3 is 12 residues long. The J segment lost 5 bases and the V segment lost 5 bases, leaving 3 bases of the junction unmatched. The germline V gene has CDR1 SGHAT and CDR2 FQNNGV. As DNA, the CDR3 is TGTGCCAGCAGCGTCACTAGCGACGAGCAGTACTTC. This gives the protein CASSVTSDEQYF.

The chain combines TRBV4-3 with TRBJ2-4, with D uncertain. Germline CDR1 LGHNA, CDR2 YSLEER. This CDR3 has 16 amino acids. Trimming cost V 0 bases and J 0 bases, with 9 bases left between them. CDR3 loop: CASSQEFSLAKNIQYF. The CDR3 region has the DNA TGCGCCAGCAGCCAAGAATTCTCCCTAGCCAAAAACATTCAGTACTTC.

This sequence joins TRBV30 and TRBJ1-6; maybe TRBD1 (5 bases). Germline V lookup: CDR1 GTSNPN, CDR2 SVGIG (reference sequence). Deletions cut 4 bases from V and 4 bases from J, with 8 bases between. This CDR3 comprises 13 residues. CDR3 nucleotides: TGTGCCTGGAAACAGGCTTATAATTCACCCCTCCACTTT. This sequence encodes CAWKQAYNSPLHF.

This clone turned up a few times. The rearrangement uses TRBV6-1 and TRBJ2-3; 12 bases are shared with TRBD2. The V gene's germline CDR1 is MNHNS and CDR2 SASEGT. The CDR3 has 15 amino acids. V lost 6 bases and J lost 3; bases outside the gene matches: 4. CDR3 nucleotides: TGTGCCAGCAGACTAGGACTAGCGGGGACAGATACGCAGTATTTT. This codes for CASRLGLAGTDTQYF.

The chain recombines TRBV2 with TRBJ2-1, with 10 nucleotides matching TRBD2. Per germline, CDR1 SNHLY and CDR2 FYNNEI. V was clipped by 6 bases and J by 9 bases; unmatched bases: 11. The CDR3 has 15 residues. The CDR3 nucleotides read TGTGCCAGCAGATTTAGCGGGGGGCCCCGCGGTGAGCAGTTCTTC. Its protein is CASRFSGGPRGEQFF.

Here the CDR3 reads CASSFGQKRYEQYF. As DNA, the CDR3 is TGTGCCAGCAGCTTTGGACAGAAAAGGTACGAGCAGTACTTC. The chain combines TRBV7-9 with TRBJ2-7; TRBD1 might be the D (6 bases). V dropped 3 bases and J dropped 4 bases, with 13 bases sitting between them. Germline CDR1 and CDR2: SEHNR and FQNEAQ (reference sequence). This CDR3 spans 14 amino acids.

The chain couples TRBV4-3 to TRBJ2-5; the D gene is possibly TRBD2 (5 bases). The CDR3 runs to 14 residues. V lost 5 bases to trimming and J lost 7 bases, with 17 bases between them. Germline values: CDR1 LGHNA, CDR2 YSLEER. The CDR3 nucleotides read TGCGCCAGCAGCGAAGGATTGACCGGAGGGACCCAGTACTTC. This translates into CASSEGLTGGTQYF.

A single count supports this clone. The chain is built from TRBV4-1 and TRBJ2-7; D is perhaps TRBD1 (5 bases). The V end was cut by 1 base, the J end by 6 bases, with 16 bases between. Germline V gene lookup returns CDR1 MGHRA and CDR2 YSYEKL. The CDR3 is 15 amino acids. CDR3 sequence: CASSQGQGIPLEQYF. DNA for the CDR3: TGCGCCAGCAGCCAAGGGCAGGGAATCCCCCTCGAGCAGTACTTC.

V and J are TRBV6-6 and TRBJ2-7; D gene unclear. The CDR3 consists of 12 residues. V was cut by 7 bases and J by 4 bases, with 11 bases left in between. Germline V CDR1 and CDR2: MNHNY, SVGAGI (reference sequence). Here the CDR3 reads CASTPRNYEQYF. CDR3 bases: TGTGCCAGCACCCCTAGGAATTACGAGCAGTACTTC.

The chain employs TRBV29-1 and TRBJ2-2; TRBD2 matches 14 bases. CDR3 length: 15 residues. Germline V gene lookup returns CDR1 SQVTM and CDR2 ANQGSEA. The V gene end was trimmed by 3 bases and the J gene end by 5 bases; junction bases not matched to a gene: 2. The CDR3 region has the DNA TGCAGCGTTGAGGGACTAGCGGGGGTAACCGGGGAGCTGTTTTTT. This translates into CSVEGLAGVTGELFF.

The V gene is TRBV29-1, the J gene TRBJ1-2; D ambiguous. The CDR3 is 17 residues long. Trimming left V 7 bases short and J 2 bases short, with 26 bases between. The germline CDR1 and CDR2 sequences are SQVTM and ANQGSEA. The CDR3 here is CSATPPAGFGFNYGYTF. The CDR3 DNA sequence: TGCAGCGCCACCCCCCCGGCAGGATTCGGATTCAACTATGGCTACACCTTC.

This sequence joins TRBV9 and TRBJ2-7, with 9 bases that match TRBD2. The junction had 13 bases not matched to a gene; V was cut back by 4 bases and J by 5 bases. CDR1 SGDLS and CDR2 YYNGEE come from the germline V gene. CDR3 length: 16 amino acids. CDR3 protein: CASSQLGVAGEDEQYF. Written as DNA, the CDR3 is TGTGCCAGCAGCCAGTTGGGAGTAGCGGGGGAAGACGAGCAGTACTTC.

The V gene is TRBV30, the J gene TRBJ1-1; possible D gene TRBD1, 6 bases. Germline lookup yields CDR1 GTSNPN and CDR2 SVGIG (reference sequence). CDR3 length: 14 amino acids. V was trimmed by 0 bases and J by 4 bases, leaving 12 bases between them. The CDR3: CAWSVRGARTEAFF. The DNA for the CDR3 is TGTGCCTGGAGTGTAAGGGGGGCGCGCACTGAAGCTTTCTTT.

Comments on this clone: At the DNA level, this CDR3 is encoded by other sequences in the same sample as well. The chain combines TRBV19 with TRBJ2-7, with D possibly matching TRBD1 (6 bases). Trimming stripped 5 bases from V and 1 base from J, with 9 bases between. The CDR3 loop spans 13 amino acids. Germline CDR1 LNHDA, CDR2 SQIVND (reference sequence). CDR3 sequence (DNA): TGTGCCAGTAGTTTGGACAGTTCCTACGAGCAGTACTTC. Translation: CASSLDSSYEQYF.

The chain has TRBV10-3 and TRBJ1-1; TRBD1 matches at 9 bases. Unmatched junction bases numbered 7, after V lost 7 bases and J lost 4 bases. The CDR3 consists of 14 residues. CDR1 ENHRY and CDR2 SYGVKD come from the germline V gene. The CDR3 region has the DNA TGTGCCATCACGGGACAGGGTTGGGGCACTGAAGCTTTCTTT. It translates to CAITGQGWGTEAFF.

The chain uses TRBV9 and TRBJ2-7, with a weak D call TRBD1 (6 bases). V lost 0 bases to trimming and J lost 3 bases, with 13 bases between them. From germline, CDR1 is SGDLS and CDR2 YYNGEE. The CDR3 totals 15 residues. The CDR3 coding sequence is TGTGCCAGCAGCGTAGGTACAGGGCTCAACTACGAGCAGTACTTC. This codes for CASSVGTGLNYEQYF.